This TCR beta chain was observed in a study of T cell repertoires in cytomegalovirus infection. In germline, CDR1 is MGHDK, CDR2 SYGVNS. CDR3 length: 16 residues. Trimming took 5 bases from V and 3 from J; bases not matched to a gene: 6. Many counts were recorded for this clonotype. What it recognizes is unknown. TCRdb re-called the reads with MiXCR, one entry per CDR3 protein. This table holds around 110,000 distinct CDR3 sequences, 10% found once. The TCR was taken from a human donor in good health (CMV status not recorded). Some clones in this sample may be carry-over from other donors' samples. V usage is TRBV25-1 and J usage is TRBJ2-3; 12 bases fit TRBD2. The material sequenced was PBMCs, sequenced either directly or after in vitro stimulation (not recorded which). The CDR3 nucleotides are TGTGCCAGCAGTCAGACTAGCGGGAGAGTGACAGATACGCAGTATTTT. Translated: CASSQTSGRVTDTQYF.